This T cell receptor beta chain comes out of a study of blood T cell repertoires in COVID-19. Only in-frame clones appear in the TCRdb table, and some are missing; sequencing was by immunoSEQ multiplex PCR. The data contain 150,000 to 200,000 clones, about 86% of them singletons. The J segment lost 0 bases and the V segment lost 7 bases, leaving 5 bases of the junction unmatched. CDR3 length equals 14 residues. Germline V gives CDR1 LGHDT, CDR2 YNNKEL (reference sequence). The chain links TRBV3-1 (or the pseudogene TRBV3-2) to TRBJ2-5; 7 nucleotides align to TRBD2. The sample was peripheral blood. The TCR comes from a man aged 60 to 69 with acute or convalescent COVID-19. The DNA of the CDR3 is TGTGCCAGCAAGAATAGCGGGTACCAAGAGACCCAGTACTTC. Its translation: CASKNSGYQETQYF.